This TCR beta chain was sequenced in a study of cytomegalovirus exposure and HLA in healthy donors. 60 Vbeta and 13 Jbeta primers were used in PCR. Using immunoSEQ multiplex PCR, the repertoire was profiled, and TCRdb retains in-frame clones only, with some absent. The sample holds about 150,000 clones; around 10% are singletons and the top ten take roughly 1.9%. Whole-study results and caveats: Of the V segments, some could not be distinguished, including TRBV6-2 and TRBV6-3, and were excluded. Later analysis found that TCR beta chains associated with HLA were more clonally expanded than other, equally common chains.

There are a few counts of this clone. The antigen is undetermined. V was pared by 7 bases and J by 2 bases, with 4 bases of the junction left unmatched. Germline loops: CDR1 SGHRS, CDR2 YFSETQ. The CDR3 extends over 14 amino acids. The rearrangement links TRBV5-1 to TRBJ2-7; 12 nucleotides line up with TRBD2. The clonotype comes from a man in his forties or fifties in good health and CMV-seronegative. Sequenced material: PBMCs. The CDR3 is CASGTSGRPYEQYF. For the CDR3, the DNA is TGCGCCAGCGGTACTAGCGGGAGGCCCTACGAGCAGTACTTC.